This record covers a single T cell receptor beta chain. No antigen is known for it. There are no base qualities to consult, and no much larger clone falls within one base. This sample was included in a study of OX40 agonist ivuxolimab in advanced cancers. Background on the whole study: Ivuxolimab was a fully human IgG2 agonistic monoclonal antibody targeting the costimulatory receptor OX40 (CD134). Prior anti-PD-1, anti-PD-L1 or anti-CTLA-4 therapy was permitted, and approximately 41% of dose-escalation patients had received checkpoint inhibitors. In the dose-escalation cohort, 82.7% of patients were male, and the mean age was about 55 years, with a range of about 23 to 90. The monotherapy dose-escalation portion (N of about 49 patients) of the phase I ivuxolimab trial is reported in the paper. The point of sequencing TCRbeta in the periphery was to test whether ivuxolimab changed TCR sequence diversity and drove clonal T-cell expansion. Partial responses were achieved by three dose-escalation patients, of whom one had hepatocellular carcinoma and two had cutaneous melanoma. Intravenous ivuxolimab was administered to patients every 2 weeks at six dose levels: 0.01, 0.1, 0.3, 1.5, 3 and 10 mg/kg. Of the roughly 53 patients in dose escalation, some 20 had hepatocellular carcinoma, some 15 had melanoma, 9 had renal cell carcinoma and 9 had head and neck cancer. The investigation overall reported the following: At doses of 0.1 to 3.0 mg/kg, clonal expansion of both CD4+ and CD8+ blood T cells was observed from baseline to week 6. Low levels of normalized T-cell clonal expansion were also seen in some patients who did not respond. Which antigens the clonally expanded peripheral T cells were specific for was not determined. Partial responders in the 0.1-3.0 mg/kg groups had among the lowest normalized peripheral clonal expansion, especially among CD8+ T cells. After ivuxolimab, expanded clones were on average more numerous among CD8+ T cells than among CD4+ T cells.

Patients with a history of autoimmune disease or receiving systemic immunosuppression were excluded from the trial. Peripheral blood for TCR sequencing was drawn from every dose cohort at baseline, at cycle 4 day 1 and at cycle 7 day 1. Samples were obtained from an open-label, multicenter, first-in-human phase I dose-escalation trial of ivuxolimab. Adults with locally advanced or metastatic head and neck squamous cell, hepatocellular, melanoma or renal cell carcinoma were enrolled in the trial. Before TCR sequencing, CD4+ and CD8+ T cells were separately sorted from peripheral blood. The germline V gene encodes CDR1 SNHLY and CDR2 FYNNEI. Including cysteine and phenylalanine, the CDR3 has 15 amino acids. The DNA shown is the 45-base CDR3, in frame from base 1. The junction shows trimming of 7 bases on V and 0 bases on J, and the gene matches do not reach 5 bases of it. For sequencing of the TCRbeta CDR3 region, genomic DNA was extracted from the sorted cells. The immunoSEQ Assay was used for sequencing of TCRbeta CDR3 regions. This immuneACCESS table, as held by TCRdb, lists in-frame sequences with V and J called but not all clones. Of the missing ones, under half trace to an unresolved V gene in checked studies; the others have no known cause. The sample includes 90,000 or so clones, with about 90% observed a single time. The ten biggest clones cover roughly 8.7% of the sample.

Here the chain combines TRBV2 and TRBJ2-1; 8 middle bases align to TRBD2. Sequenced material: CD4+ or CD8+ T cells sorted from blood, taken in a trial of the OX40 agonist ivuxolimab. This TCR was sampled from an adult with an advanced solid tumor such as melanoma, head and neck, liver or kidney cancer. The CDR3 reads as follows: CASKVGTSSYNEQFF. The DNA reads TGTGCCAGCAAAGTAGGGACTAGCTCCTACAATGAGCAGTTCTTC.